Listed here are 30 T cell receptor beta chains from one sample, sequenced in a study of human T cells and chemical hapten exposure. TCRdb re-derived calls from the RACE reads in MiXCR, one entry per CDR3 protein. The table lists more than 75,000 distinct CDR3 sequences, about a tenth of them singletons. The time point here: patch test 2, 6 weeks after DPC sensitization. Treatment noted: therapeutic diphenylcyclopropenone sensitization with weekly scalp DPC. This specimen was whole blood, taken in connection with sensitization to the hapten diphenylcyclopropenone (DPC). Every receptor here comes from a woman in her 30s with alopecia areata. Some clones in this sample may be carry-over from other donors' samples.

This clonotype was observed many times. V is TRBV7-9 and J is TRBJ2-6; no clear D gene. Per germline, CDR1 SEHNR and CDR2 FQNEAQ (reference sequence). Trimming left V 0 bases short and J 0 bases short, with 12 bases between. The length of the CDR3 is 18 residues. The CDR3 DNA follows: TGTGCCAGCAGCTTAGCGCTGGCGGCGGCCTCTGGGGCCAACGTCCTGACTTTC. The encoded protein is CASSLALAAASGANVLTF.

This clonotype was seen more than once but under ten times. The rearrangement joins TRBV12-3 or TRBV12-4 to TRBJ2-1; D gene unclear. The CDR3 is 16 amino acids. Trimming shortened V by 3 bases and J by 3 bases, and 15 bases separated the two germline ends. This CDR3 is CASSFTSPSSYNEQFF. In DNA form, the CDR3 reads TGTGCCAGCAGTTTCACCAGTCCCTCTAGCTACAATGAGCAGTTCTTC.

This clonotype was observed many times. In DNA, the CDR3 is TGTGCCAGCAGCCACCGGACACTGAACACTGAAGCTTTCTTT. Translation gives CASSHRTLNTEAFF. The chain has TRBV5-8 and TRBJ1-1, with D possibly matching TRBD1 (5 bases). This CDR3 comprises 14 residues. Per the germline V gene, CDR1 is SGHTS and CDR2 is YDEGEE. The V gene lost 4 bases and the J gene lost 0 bases, with 10 bases spanning the gap.

This clonotype was counted at least ten times. This sequence joins TRBV7-8 and TRBJ2-1, with 10 bases identical to TRBD2. CDR3 length: 21 amino acids. The V segment lost 2 bases and the J segment 0 bases; nucleotides outside the gene matches: 16. In germline, CDR1 is SGHVS, CDR2 FQNEAQ. CDR3 sequence reads: CASSLKWRGAGGTSSYNEQFF. The CDR3 bases are TGTGCCAGCAGCTTAAAATGGAGAGGAGCGGGAGGGACGAGCTCCTACAATGAGCAGTTCTTC.

This clonotype was seen at least ten times. This chain links TRBV20-1 with TRBJ2-2; no clear D gene. The CDR3 is 16 amino acids. V dropped 1 base and J dropped 0 bases, with 12 bases sitting between them. Germline V CDR1 and CDR2: DFQATT, SNEGSKA (reference sequence). CDR3 sequence reads: CSARGESITNTGELFF. CDR3 DNA: TGCAGTGCTAGAGGCGAGTCGATTACGAACACCGGGGAGCTGTTTTTT.

This clonotype was observed a few times. DNA of the CDR3: TGTGCCAGCAGCCCGGTGGACAGGGCGAAACCTAACTATGGCTACACCTTC. Translation gives CASSPVDRAKPNYGYTF. This chain uses TRBV4-2 with TRBJ1-2, with 8 bases lining up with TRBD1. Germline trimming cut 4 bases from V and 0 bases from J; bases unmatched to any gene: 10. This CDR3 contains 17 residues. CDR1 LGHNA and CDR2 YNFKEQ come from the germline V gene.

This clonotype was seen ten or more times. The chain links TRBV29-1 to TRBJ2-3, with TRBD2 identical over 7 bases. The CDR3 length is 13 residues. Germline CDR1 and CDR2: SQVTM and ANQGSEA. V gave up 1 base and J gave up 7 bases; unmatched junction bases: 5. The CDR3 sequence: CSVEVSRGNTQYF. As DNA, the CDR3 is TGCAGCGTTGAAGTCTCGCGGGGGAATACGCAGTATTTT.

In this sample, this clonotype turned up many times. This chain connects TRBV5-1 to TRBJ1-1; D not certain. There are 14 residues in the CDR3. Germline V lookup: CDR1 SGHRS, CDR2 YFSETQ. V lost 0 bases and J lost 0, with 6 bases in between. DNA of the CDR3: TGCGCCAGCAGCTTGGCCTCCATGAACACTGAAGCTTTCTTT. As protein: CASSLASMNTEAFF.

CDR3 region: CATKPGRSDYGYTF. CDR3 sequence (DNA): TGTGCCACCAAACCCGGACGGAGCGACTATGGCTACACCTTC. The V call is TRBV19, the J call TRBJ1-2; D unresolved. V lost 10 bases, J lost 3 bases, and 18 bases lay in between. The CDR3 runs 14 residues. Germline V gene lookup returns CDR1 LNHDA and CDR2 SQIVND (reference sequence).

The chain uses TRBV2 and TRBJ2-3; D may be TRBD2 (6 bases). The CDR3 is 13 residues long. V was cut by 10 bases and J by 2 bases, with 13 bases left in between. Germline values: CDR1 SNHLY, CDR2 FYNNEI. The CDR3 loop reads CATCSGPTDTQYF. The DNA of the CDR3 is TGTGCCACCTGTAGCGGACCCACAGATACGCAGTATTTT.

Many counts were recorded for this clonotype. The J gene is TRBJ1-6, the V gene TRBV6-5, with a possible D match to TRBD1 (6 bases). Germline V CDR1 and CDR2: MNHEY, SVGAGI. V lost 6 bases to trimming and J lost 3 bases, with 12 bases between them. This CDR3 comprises 15 residues. CDR3 amino acids: CASSQTGFYNSPLHF. The CDR3 DNA reads as TGTGCCAGCAGCCAGACAGGTTTCTATAATTCACCCCTCCACTTT.

The sample holds many counts of this clonotype. V is TRBV28 and J is TRBJ2-5, with D perhaps matching TRBD1 (5 bases). The germline CDR1 and CDR2 sequences are MDHEN and SYDVKM. Trimming left V 5 bases short and J 4 bases short, with 8 bases between. This CDR3 is 12 amino acids long. The CDR3 loop is CASSRQRETQYF. The CDR3 bases are TGTGCCAGCAGTCGACAGAGAGAGACCCAGTACTTC.

This clonotype was seen at least ten times. DNA for the CDR3: TGTGCCACCAGTGACCCCAATCCAGATACGCAGTATTTT. This encodes CATSDPNPDTQYF. The chain joins TRBV24-1 to TRBJ2-3; D is uncertain. CDR3 length equals 13 residues. The germline CDR1 and CDR2 sequences are KGHDR and SFDVKD. Trimming took off 4 bases at V and 4 bases at J, with 8 bases between the two ends.

V and J are TRBV6-1 and TRBJ1-5; the D is unclear. Germline CDR1 MNHNS, CDR2 SASEGT. The CDR3 consists of 15 residues. V lost 1 base, J lost 1 base, and 8 bases lay in between. CDR3 sequence: CASSEEVGSNQPQHF. The CDR3 region has the DNA TGTGCCAGCAGTGAAGAGGTGGGCAGCAATCAGCCCCAGCATTTT.

This clonotype was recorded many times. The chain combines TRBV6-2 or TRBV6-3 with TRBJ1-5; the match to TRBD1 covers 8 bases. Trimming cost V 2 bases and J 2 bases; bases outside gene matches: 5. CDR3 length equals 16 residues. From germline, CDR1 is MNHEY and CDR2 SVGEGT. The CDR3 nucleotides are TGTGCCAGCAGTTACATTCAGGGGGCGGGCAATCAGCCCCAGCATTTT. Amino acids: CASSYIQGAGNQPQHF.

This clonotype was seen a few times. This chain uses TRBV29-1 with TRBJ2-1; D remains ambiguous. CDR3 length: 11 amino acids. Germline CDR1 and CDR2: SQVTM and ANQGSEA. The V and J ends lost 4 bases and 9 bases respectively, with 10 bases between them. In DNA form, the CDR3 reads TGCAGCGTTGCCGTGAATCTTGAGCAGTTCTTC. The encoded protein is CSVAVNLEQFF.

This clonotype was observed many times. The chain employs TRBV20-1 and TRBJ2-3, with TRBD2 matching over 9 bases. The germline CDR1 and CDR2 sequences are DFQATT and SNEGSKA (reference sequence). This CDR3 has 20 amino acids. The J segment lost 0 bases and the V segment lost 1 base, leaving 17 bases of the junction unmatched. CDR3 amino acids: CSARGPSRASGITSTDTQYF. CDR3 sequence (DNA): TGCAGTGCTAGAGGGCCAAGCCGGGCTAGCGGGATTACTAGCACAGATACGCAGTATTTT.

V is TRBV6-2 or TRBV6-3 and J is TRBJ1-1; possibly TRBD1 for D (5 bases). Trimming pared 0 bases from V and 5 bases from J, leaving 16 bases between. Germline V CDR1 and CDR2: MNHEY, SVGEGT. This CDR3 contains 16 residues. CDR3 loop: CASSYSTTQGRTEAFF. CDR3 DNA sequence: TGTGCCAGCAGTTACTCGACAACGCAGGGTCGGACTGAAGCTTTCTTT.

This clonotype was seen repeatedly, ten times or more. This sequence joins TRBV6-2 or TRBV6-3 and TRBJ2-1; 7 bases match TRBD2. Trimming at V came to 8 bases and at J to 5 bases, leaving 15 bases not matched to a gene. The CDR3 sequence is 16 residues long. Germline loops: CDR1 MNHEY, CDR2 SVGEGT. The CDR3 reads CASGRELQGGNNEQFF. DNA for the CDR3: TGTGCCAGCGGCCGGGAGTTGCAGGGAGGGAACAATGAGCAGTTCTTC.

This clonotype was seen ten or more times. The V call is TRBV4-3, the J call TRBJ1-1; possibly TRBD1 for D (6 bases). The germline gives CDR1 LGHNA, CDR2 YSLEER. V lost 1 base and J lost 0, with 9 bases in between. CDR3 length equals 15 residues. Written as DNA, the CDR3 is TGCGCCAGCAGCCAAGGAGGGGGAATGAACACTGAAGCTTTCTTT. Translated, it gives CASSQGGGMNTEAFF.

This clonotype was detected ten times or more. This chain uses TRBV6-5 with TRBJ1-2, with 11 bases matching TRBD1. The CDR3 covers 13 residues. V gave up 4 bases and J gave up 8 bases; unmatched junction bases: 3. CDR1 is MNHEY and CDR2 is SVGAGI in the germline V gene. CDR3 loop: CASSFGQGAGYTF. CDR3 sequence (DNA): TGTGCCAGCAGTTTTGGACAGGGGGCCGGCTACACCTTC.

The CDR3 is CASRGGGTQPQHF. The CDR3, as DNA: TGTGCCAGTAGGGGGGGTGGAACTCAGCCCCAGCATTTT. The rearrangement joins TRBV19 to TRBJ1-5; tentative D call: TRBD1 (5 bases). CDR3 length equals 13 residues. Trimming left V 6 bases short and J 6 bases short, with 12 bases between. Germline assignment: CDR1 LNHDA and CDR2 SQIVND (reference sequence).

The chain is built from TRBV7-9 and TRBJ2-2, with D perhaps being TRBD1 or TRBD2 (5 bases each). Germline lookup yields CDR1 SEHNR and CDR2 FQNEAQ (reference sequence). Trimming left V 5 bases short and J 2 bases short, with 15 bases between. CDR3 length: 16 residues. The CDR3 coding sequence is TGTGCCAGCAGCCCGGCCTTCCGGGGCAACACCGGGGAGCTGTTTTTT. Its translation: CASSPAFRGNTGELFF.

This clonotype came up many times. CDR3 nucleotide sequence: TGTGCCAGCAGCCGGACCGCGGGGGCGAACACAGATACGCAGTATTTT. It specifies CASSRTAGANTDTQYF. The rearrangement joins TRBV7-3 to TRBJ2-3, with TRBD2 as a possible D gene (7 bases). Per germline, CDR1 SGHTA and CDR2 FQGTGA. The CDR3 extends over 16 amino acids. V dropped 5 bases and J dropped 2 bases, with 17 bases sitting between them.

The rearrangement joins TRBV20-1 to TRBJ2-1; TRBD2 matches 7 bases. After removal of 1 base from V and 4 bases from J, the junction contained 28 bases not matched to a gene. Germline V gives CDR1 DFQATT, CDR2 SNEGSKA (reference sequence). The CDR3 covers 22 residues. CDR3 loop: CSARGGSARGRLGAGEYNEQFF. In nucleotides, the CDR3 is TGCAGTGCTAGAGGAGGCTCCGCAAGGGGACGGCTTGGGGCGGGAGAGTACAATGAGCAGTTCTTC.

This clonotype was seen a handful of times. This rearrangement joins TRBV25-1 to TRBJ2-1; D perhaps matches TRBD1 (5 bases). The CDR3 is 14 residues long. V was pared by 4 bases and J by 6 bases, with 13 bases between. Germline lookup yields CDR1 MGHDK and CDR2 SYGVNS. The CDR3 DNA reads as TGTGCCAGCAGTGCAGCAGGGAATGTCAATGAGCAGTTCTTC. Translated: CASSAAGNVNEQFF.

This clonotype was found many times. The chain carries TRBV29-1 and TRBJ2-7, with 9 bases lining up with TRBD2. CDR1 is SQVTM and CDR2 is ANQGSEA in the germline V gene. V trimming: 5 bases; J trimming: 3 bases; junction bases outside the gene matches: 5. The CDR3 contains 13 residues. The CDR3 nucleotides read TGCAGCGTTTCCGAACTAGCGGGCTACGAGCAGTACTTC. Amino acid sequence: CSVSELAGYEQYF.

The J gene is TRBJ2-7, the V gene TRBV10-1; D call uncertain. This CDR3 has 13 amino acids. Germline V gives CDR1 WNHNN, CDR2 SYGVQD (reference sequence). The V end lost 4 bases, the J end lost 2 bases, and 9 bases lay between the germline ends. As DNA, the CDR3 is TGCGCCAGCAGTGCGGCGGTCGCCTACGAGCAGTACTTC. Amino acid sequence: CASSAAVAYEQYF.

This clonotype appeared a few times. The chain links TRBV28 to TRBJ1-1; 8 bases are a match to TRBD1. The CDR3 loop spans 15 amino acids. V shed 4 bases, J shed 4 bases, and the junction held 8 bases outside the gene matches. Germline V gene sequence: CDR1 MDHEN, CDR2 SYDVKM. For the CDR3, the DNA is TGTGCCAGCAGTTCCGGACAGGGTGGTCGCACTGAAGCTTTCTTT. Its protein product is CASSSGQGGRTEAFF.

At least ten counts were recorded for this clonotype. This chain uses TRBV11-2 with TRBJ2-6; no clear D. The CDR3 runs 13 residues. Trimming cost V 1 base and J 4 bases, with 2 bases left between them. The germline V gene has CDR1 SGHAT and CDR2 FQNNGV. Here the CDR3 DNA reads TGTGCCAGCAGCTTAGCCGGGGCCAACGTCCTGACTTTC. Encoded protein: CASSLAGANVLTF.